The 14 T cell receptor beta chains below all came from one sample that was sequenced in a study of spatial heterogeneity in lung cancer. From the 5' RACE reads, TCRdb called clonotypes with MiXCR, one entry per CDR3 protein. The sample yields around 48,000 distinct CDR3 sequences, about 5.8% seen once. Time point: sample taken at primary tumor resection. Sequencing of whole RNA from tumor, nontumor lung or frozen PBMC involved no sorting. Source: PBMCs, taken at surgery. The receptor source for this set is a male donor with early-stage non-small cell lung cancer.

This clonotype was observed many times. The V call is TRBV10-3, the J call TRBJ2-7, with 9 bases lining up with TRBD2. The length of the CDR3 is 15 residues. Per germline, CDR1 ENHRY and CDR2 SYGVKD. V was clipped by 3 bases and J by 7 bases; unmatched bases: 10. The CDR3 DNA is TGTGCCATCAGTGACCCCGTTAGCGGGAGCAATGAGCAGTACTTC. It specifies CAISDPVSGSNEQYF.

This clonotype occurred many times. The CDR3 protein is CASSYAHEQYF. As DNA, the CDR3 is TGTGCCAGCAGTTACGCACACGAGCAGTACTTC. The V and J genes are TRBV6-6 and TRBJ2-7; D gene unclear. Germline V gene data show CDR1 as MNHNY and CDR2 as SVGAGI (reference sequence). V shed 2 bases and J shed 5 bases, with 4 bases lying between them. The length of the CDR3 is 11 residues.

V is TRBV30 and J is TRBJ1-1; D possibly corresponds to TRBD1 (6 bases). This CDR3 has 12 residues. CDR1 GTSNPN and CDR2 SVGIG come from the germline V gene (reference sequence). V was trimmed by 4 bases and J by 11 bases, leaving 17 bases between them. The CDR3 sequence: CAWNPWGHRAFF. In nucleotides, the CDR3 is TGTGCCTGGAACCCATGGGGACATAGGGCTTTCTTT.

Many counts were recorded for this clonotype. The J gene is TRBJ1-3, the V gene TRBV5-4; no firm D call. The CDR3 has 13 residues. The germline V gene has CDR1 SGHNT and CDR2 YYREEE (reference sequence). The V end lost 0 bases, the J end lost 0 bases, and 1 base lay between the germline ends. Here the CDR3 DNA reads TGTGCCAGCAGCTTGGCCTCTGGAAACACCATATATTTT. This encodes CASSLASGNTIYF.

The chain joins TRBV5-8 to TRBJ1-2, with 8 bases fitting TRBD1. J gave up 2 bases and V 9 bases, and 15 bases lay outside the gene matches. This CDR3 has 16 amino acids. The germline V gene has CDR1 SGHTS and CDR2 YDEGEE. CDR3 sequence: CATVLDRDRFNYGYTF. For the CDR3, the DNA is TGTGCCACAGTACTAGACCGGGACAGGTTCAACTATGGCTACACCTTC. Together with reference TRBV5-8 and TRBJ1-2, the CDR3 gives the full variable domain: EAGVTQSPTHLIKTRGQQATLRCSPISGHTSVYWYQQALGLGLQFLLWYDEGEERNRGNFPPRFSGRQFPNYSSELNVNALELEDSALYLCATVLDRDRFNYGYTFGSGTRLTVV.

A note on this clonotype: Possible read error: a much larger clone is one base away. V and J are TRBV7-9 and TRBJ2-5; 9 nucleotides match TRBD1. CDR3 size: 15 residues. Looked up from germline, CDR1 is SEHNR and CDR2 is FQNEAQ (reference sequence). This CDR3 reads CASGLTTGGEETQYF. The CDR3 nucleotides are TGTGCCAGCGGCTTAACGACAGGGGGGGAAGAGACCCAGTACTTC.

This clonotype was seen repeatedly, ten times or more. V usage is TRBV6-5 and J usage is TRBJ2-3; no firm D call. Germline V lookup: CDR1 MNHEY, CDR2 SVGAGI. V was trimmed by 7 bases and J by 0 bases, leaving 8 bases between them. The CDR3 covers 13 residues. CDR3 loop: CASTKPSTDTQYF. The DNA for the CDR3 is TGTGCCAGCACCAAACCTAGCACAGATACGCAGTATTTT.

This clonotype has ten or more counts. The genes are TRBV7-2 and TRBJ2-7; 10 bases fit TRBD2. The ends lost 2 bases at V and 7 bases at J; junction bases unmatched: 11. In germline, CDR1 is SGHTA, CDR2 FQGNSA. This CDR3 has 16 residues. The CDR3 protein is CASSLISSGSGGEQYF. In DNA form, the CDR3 reads TGTGCCAGCAGCTTAATCTCTAGCGGGAGCGGGGGGGAGCAGTACTTC.

This clonotype was detected many times. The chain links TRBV7-9 to TRBJ2-1; D not resolved. V lost 2 bases and J 3 bases, leaving 11 bases between the germline ends. The CDR3 consists of 15 residues. Per germline, CDR1 SEHNR and CDR2 FQNEAQ (reference sequence). CDR3 in amino acids: CASSLSVGIYNEQFF. The DNA for the CDR3 is TGTGCCAGCAGCTTAAGTGTCGGCATCTACAATGAGCAGTTCTTC.

This clonotype was counted many times. This rearrangement joins TRBV29-1 to TRBJ1-6; the D gene is possibly TRBD1 (6 bases). V was clipped by 3 bases and J by 8 bases, with 14 bases between them. The length of the CDR3 is 14 residues. Germline CDR1 SQVTM, CDR2 ANQGSEA. This chain's CDR3 is CSVEGGTQDSPLHF. The CDR3 region has the DNA TGCAGCGTTGAGGGGGGGACACAAGATTCACCCCTCCACTTT.

The V and J genes are TRBV12-3 or TRBV12-4 and TRBJ2-3, with D possibly matching TRBD1 (5 bases). This CDR3 is built from 14 residues. V was cut by 3 bases and J by 2 bases, with 9 bases left in between. The CDR3 loop is CASSLGRNTDTQYF. DNA for the CDR3: TGTGCCAGCAGTTTGGGGCGGAACACAGATACGCAGTATTTT.

This clonotype was detected many times. The gene calls are TRBV11-2 and TRBJ1-4, with D tentatively TRBD1 (5 bases). Trimming removed 3 bases from V and 6 bases from J, with 14 bases in between. The CDR3 is 15 amino acids. Germline V lookup: CDR1 SGHAT, CDR2 FQNNGV. CDR3 sequence reads: CASSFVRQGYEKLFF. The CDR3, as DNA: TGTGCCAGCAGCTTCGTTCGTCAGGGATATGAAAAACTGTTTTTT.

This clonotype was detected ten times or more. The chain uses TRBV4-1 and TRBJ2-3; perhaps TRBD1 as D (5 bases). Germline loops: CDR1 MGHRA, CDR2 YSYEKL. The V and J ends lost 4 bases and 4 bases respectively, with 12 bases between them. The CDR3 runs 14 residues. In DNA, the CDR3 is TGCGCCAGCAGCCGGGAAGCCAGGGCAGATACGCAGTATTTT. It encodes CASSREARADTQYF.

This clonotype was counted ten times or more. The rearrangement uses TRBV13 and TRBJ2-5; D ambiguous. Trimming took 3 bases from V and 1 from J, leaving 12 bases between them. Germline values: CDR1 PRHDT, CDR2 FYEKMQ (reference sequence). The CDR3 has 15 amino acids. The CDR3 protein is CASSFTRGSQETQYF. CDR3 coding DNA: TGTGCCAGCAGCTTCACTCGCGGCAGCCAAGAGACCCAGTACTTC.